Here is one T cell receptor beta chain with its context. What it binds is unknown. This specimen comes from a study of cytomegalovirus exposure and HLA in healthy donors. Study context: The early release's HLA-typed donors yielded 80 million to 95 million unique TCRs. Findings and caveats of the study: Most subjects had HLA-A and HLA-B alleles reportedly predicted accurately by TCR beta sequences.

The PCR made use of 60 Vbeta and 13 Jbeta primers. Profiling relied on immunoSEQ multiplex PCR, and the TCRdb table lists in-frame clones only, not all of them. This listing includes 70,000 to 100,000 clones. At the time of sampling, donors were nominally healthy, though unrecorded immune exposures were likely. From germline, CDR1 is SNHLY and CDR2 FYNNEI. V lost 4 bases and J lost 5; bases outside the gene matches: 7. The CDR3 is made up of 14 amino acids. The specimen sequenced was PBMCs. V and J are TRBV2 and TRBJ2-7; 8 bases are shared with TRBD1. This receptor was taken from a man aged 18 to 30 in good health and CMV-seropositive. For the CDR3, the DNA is TGTGCCAGCAGTGCTTACAGGGGGTTCGACGAGCAGTACTTC. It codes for CASSAYRGFDEQYF. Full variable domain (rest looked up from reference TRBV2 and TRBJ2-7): EPEVTQTPSHQVTQMGQEVILRCVPISNHLYFYWYRQILGQKVEFLVSFYNNEISEKSEIFDDQFSVERPDGSNFTLKIRSTKLEDSAMYFCASSAYRGFDEQYFGPGTRLTVT.